This TCR beta chain stems from a study of shared clonotypes between healthy human individuals. Study-wide context: For every donor, three CD4 naive, three CD4 memory, two CD8 naive and one CD8 memory plates were used.

This CDR3 spans 13 amino acids. V shed 6 bases, J shed 3 bases, and the junction held 4 bases outside the gene matches. Per germline, CDR1 MNHEY and CDR2 SMNVEV (reference sequence). Every donor, a Caucasian adult, lived in Nashville, Tennessee. Details on this clone: The same CDR3 can be traced to other DNA sequences in this sample.

Libraries were prepared by immunoSEQ multiplex PCR; TCRdb keeps only in-frame clonotypes and omits some of them. The table shows more than 2 million clones, with approximately 94% occurring only once. The rearrangement uses TRBV27 and TRBJ1-2; 7 bases map to TRBD1. The sequence derives from a man aged 18 to 35 in good health. What was sequenced was naive CD4+ T cells sorted from blood. Described subset: CD45RA+ positively selected. The CDR3 is CASSPDRDYGYTF. The CDR3 DNA reads TGTGCCAGCAGCCCTGACAGGGACTATGGCTACACCTTC.